This entry describes one TCR beta chain. V lost 9 bases, J lost 1 base, and 6 bases lay in between. The V gene's germline CDR1 is MDHEN and CDR2 SYDVKM. The CDR3 consists of 11 residues. This specimen comes from a study of control samples from healthy donors and cancer patients. TCRdb's copy holds only in-frame clones and misses some; the assay was immunoSEQ multiplex PCR. The sample carries about 180,000 clones, around 91% recorded once. The sample was blood. The receptor's source is a woman aged 50 to 65 in good health. J is TRBJ1-1 and V is TRBV28, with D unresolved. The chain's CDR3 is CASNRNTEAFF. Written as DNA, the CDR3 is TGTGCCAGTAACAGGAACACTGAAGCTTTCTTT. The complete variable domain, with remaining parts taken from reference TRBV28 and TRBJ1-1, reads DVKVTQSSRYLVKRTGEKVFLECVQDMDHENMFWYRQDPGLGLRLIYFSYDVKMKEKGDIPEGYSVSREKKERFSLILESASTNQTSMYLCASNRNTEAFFGQGTRLTVV.